Below are 3 T cell receptor beta chains sequenced from a single sample in a study of shared clonotypes between healthy human individuals. Sequencing was performed with immunoSEQ multiplex PCR; in TCRdb, only in-frame clones are kept and a portion is missing. This sample has around 1.6 million clones, with about 98% found just once. The sample consisted of naive CD4+ T cells sorted from blood. Subset: CD45RA+ positively selected. All receptors come from a man aged 25-40 years in good health.

Of note for this clone: The sample contains more than one DNA sequence encoding this CDR3. The chain uses TRBV5-1 and TRBJ2-7; a possible D gene is TRBD2 (6 bases). The CDR3 is 14 residues long. Germline CDR1 SGHRS, CDR2 YFSETQ. V was clipped by 5 bases and J by 0 bases, with 12 bases between them. The CDR3: CASSLAASSYEQYF. The CDR3 DNA reads as TGCGCCAGCAGTTTAGCGGCGAGCTCCTACGAGCAGTACTTC. Complete variable domain (other parts from reference TRBV5-1 and TRBJ2-7): KAGVTQTPRYLIKTRGQQVTLSCSPISGHRSVSWYQQTPGQGLQFLFEYFSETQRNKGNFPGRFSGRQFSNSRSEMNVSTLELGDSALYLCASSLAASSYEQYFGPGTRLTVT.

This clone was seen only once. The genes are TRBV7-2 and TRBJ2-3; D is unresolved. Germline V CDR1 and CDR2: SGHTA, FQGNSA. The length of the CDR3 is 13 residues. V lost 0 bases to trimming and J lost 4 bases, with 5 bases between them. DNA for the CDR3: TGTGCCAGCAGCTTAGCCGCGGCAGATACGCAGTATTTT. The encoded protein is CASSLAAADTQYF. The complete variable domain, with remaining parts taken from reference TRBV7-2 and TRBJ2-3, reads GAGVSQSPSNKVTEKGKDVELRCDPISGHTALYWYRQSLGQGLEFLIYFQGNSAPDKSGLPSDRFSAERTGGSVSTLTIQRTQQEDSAVYLCASSLAAADTQYFGPGTRLTVL.

The chain links TRBV11-2 to TRBJ2-3, with D perhaps matching TRBD1 or TRBD2 (5 bases each). The CDR3 runs to 17 residues. Trimming shortened V by 5 bases and J by 0 bases, and 18 bases separated the two germline ends. The germline CDR1 and CDR2 sequences are SGHAT and FQNNGV. This CDR3 is CASSPQTGLISTDTQYF. The CDR3, as DNA: TGTGCCAGCAGCCCACAAACAGGACTTATTAGCACAGATACGCAGTATTTT.